This TCR beta chain was identified during a study of a mutant IDH1 vaccine in newly diagnosed glioma. General study points: Pseudoprogression seemed unrelated to changes in top peripheral T cell clonotypes.

Generated by immunoSEQ multiplex PCR, the TCRdb table keeps only in-frame clones and is missing some. Here the sample spans about 40,000 clones, roughly 90% being singletons. This CDR3 is 13 amino acids long. CDR1 and CDR2 from the germline V gene are MNHNS and SASEGT. Between the trimmed V and J ends, which lost 2 bases and 6 bases, there was a span of 10 bases. About this clone: The antigen remains undetermined.

Stated time point: week 5, during vaccination. Topical imiquimod was applied with each vaccine dose, which held 300 ug of mutant IDH1 20-mer peptide. This material consisted of PBMCs, taken from a glioma patient whose treatment included an IDH1 peptide vaccine. The chain uses TRBV6-1 and TRBJ1-1; tentative D call: TRBD1 (6 bases). This clonotype originated in a man aged 45-65 years with glioma. The CDR3 loop is CASSETGRSEAFF. CDR3 nucleotides: TGTGCCAGCAGTGAAACAGGGAGGTCTGAAGCTTTCTTT.